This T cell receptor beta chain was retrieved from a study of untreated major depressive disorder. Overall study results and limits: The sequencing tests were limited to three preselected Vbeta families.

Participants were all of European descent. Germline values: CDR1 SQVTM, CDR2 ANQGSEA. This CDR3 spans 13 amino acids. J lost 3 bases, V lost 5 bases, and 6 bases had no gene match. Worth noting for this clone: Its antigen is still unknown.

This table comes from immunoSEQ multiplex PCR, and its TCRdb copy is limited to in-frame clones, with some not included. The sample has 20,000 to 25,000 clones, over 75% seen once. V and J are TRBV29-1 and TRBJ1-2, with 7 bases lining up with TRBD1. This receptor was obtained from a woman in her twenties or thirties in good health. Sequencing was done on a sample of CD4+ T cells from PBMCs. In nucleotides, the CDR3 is TGCAGCGTTTACACCGACAGGGACTATGGCTACACCTTC. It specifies CSVYTDRDYGYTF.